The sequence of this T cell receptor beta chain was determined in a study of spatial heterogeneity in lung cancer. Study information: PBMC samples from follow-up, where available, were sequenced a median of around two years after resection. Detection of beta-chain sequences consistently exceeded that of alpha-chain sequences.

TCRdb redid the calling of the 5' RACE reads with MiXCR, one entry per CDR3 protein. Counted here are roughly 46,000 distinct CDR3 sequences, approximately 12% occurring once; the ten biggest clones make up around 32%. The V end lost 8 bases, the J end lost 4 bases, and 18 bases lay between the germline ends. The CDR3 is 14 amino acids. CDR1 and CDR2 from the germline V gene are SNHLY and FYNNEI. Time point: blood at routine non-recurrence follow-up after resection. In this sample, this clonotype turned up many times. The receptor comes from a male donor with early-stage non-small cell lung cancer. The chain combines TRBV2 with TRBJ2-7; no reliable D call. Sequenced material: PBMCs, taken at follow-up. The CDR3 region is CASRDPTLGYEQYF. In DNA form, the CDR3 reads TGTGCCAGCCGCGACCCCACCCTGGGATACGAGCAGTACTTC.